A selection of T cell receptor beta chains follows, all from one sample in a study of shared clonotypes between healthy human individuals. TCRdb's table, derived via immunoSEQ multiplex PCR, lists solely in-frame clones and lacks some. This sample has 2 million or so clones, with roughly 94% found just once. The sequencing input was naive CD4+ T cells sorted from blood. Source of these receptors: a man between 18 and 29 years old in good health. Each CDR3 is given with its conserved first and last residue. The D gene is left open where the match is weak. Clone size is not always given. Where it is, it says once, few, many or a class for expanded clones.

d_call	clone_size	v_call	j_call	cdr3_aa	cdr3_nt
-	-	TRBV6-1	TRBJ1-6	CASSEDRGKNSPLHF	TGTGCCAGCAGTGAAGATAGGGGGAAAAATTCACCCCTCCACTTT
-	once	TRBV5-4	TRBJ2-7	CASWDRGTYEQYF	TGTGCCAGTTGGGACCGGGGCACCTACGAGCAGTACTTC
-	once	TRBV30	TRBJ1-1	CAWSPEYGVFRSMNTEAFF	TGTGCCTGGAGTCCCGAGTATGGTGTCTTCCGATCTATGAACACTGAAGCTTTCTTT
TRBD2	-	TRBV6-1	TRBJ2-2	CASGLAGGPGELFF	TGTGCCAGTGGACTAGCGGGAGGACCCGGGGAGCTGTTTTTT
-	-	TRBV6-1	TRBJ2-2	CASSVEWATGELFF	TGTGCCAGCAGTGTTGAGTGGGCCACCGGGGAGCTGTTTTTT
-	-	TRBV12-5	TRBJ2-3	CASGLAPNTDTQYF	TGTGCTAGTGGTTTAGCTCCCAACACAGATACGCAGTATTTT
-	-	TRBV30	TRBJ2-2	CAWTRVGELFF	TGTGCCTGGACCCGGGTTGGGGAGCTGTTTTTT
TRBD2	-	TRBV11-2	TRBJ2-7	CASSSWTSGEQYF	TGTGCCAGCAGCTCATGGACTAGCGGCGAGCAGTACTTC
-	-	TRBV7-2	TRBJ2-3	CASSFQWGVGDTQYF	TGTGCCAGCAGCTTCCAGTGGGGGGTTGGAGATACGCAGTATTTT
-	-	TRBV5-1	TRBJ1-2	CASSLGAASNYGYTF	TGCGCCAGCAGCTTGGGTGCAGCCTCTAACTATGGCTACACCTTC
-	-	TRBV19	TRBJ1-2	CASSIDPGQSYGYTF	TGTGCCAGTAGTATAGACCCGGGCCAGAGCTATGGCTACACCTTC
-	-	TRBV5-1	TRBJ2-1	CASSLGAERNEQFF	TGCGCCAGCAGCTTGGGGGCCGAGAGGAATGAGCAGTTCTTC
TRBD2	-	TRBV5-4	TRBJ2-7	CASSPLTSGGPYEQYF	TGTGCCAGCAGCCCCCTAACTAGCGGGGGCCCCTACGAGCAGTACTTC
TRBD2	-	TRBV27	TRBJ2-1	CASSTGGGSYNEQFF	TGTGCCAGCAGTACCGGGGGGGGCTCCTACAATGAGCAGTTCTTC
-	-	TRBV7-9	TRBJ2-5	CASSLGRETQYF	TGTGCCAGCAGCTTAGGCAGAGAGACCCAGTACTTC
-	-	TRBV10-3	TRBJ2-5	CAISDMGQETQYF	TGTGCCATCAGTGATATGGGACAAGAGACCCAGTACTTC
TRBD1	-	TRBV2	TRBJ2-5	CASTWTGTETQYF	TGTGCCAGCACTTGGACAGGGACGGAGACCCAGTACTTC
TRBD1	-	TRBV5-1	TRBJ1-6	CASSEGPGQGLPLHF	TGCGCCAGCAGTGAGGGGCCGGGACAGGGCTTACCCCTCCACTTT
-	-	TRBV27	TRBJ1-1	CASSLWGQGRRDTEAFF	TGTGCCAGCAGTTTATGGGGGCAGGGCCGAAGGGACACTGAAGCTTTCTTT
-	-	TRBV5-4	TRBJ2-1	CASSTDGSYNEQFF	TGTGCCAGCAGCACGGACGGATCCTACAATGAGCAGTTCTTC
TRBD2	once	TRBV7-9	TRBJ2-3	CASSLGFKAGGSTDTQYF	TGTGCCAGCAGCTTAGGCTTCAAGGCGGGGGGCAGCACAGATACGCAGTATTTT
TRBD1	many	TRBV30	TRBJ1-1	CAWLRGYTEAFF	TGTGCCTGGCTCAGGGGGTATACTGAAGCTTTCTTT
-	-	TRBV5-1	TRBJ1-1	CASSLRQVEGVKDNTEAFF	TGCGCCAGCAGCCTCCGGCAGGTTGAGGGGGTTAAGGATAACACTGAAGCTTTCTTT
-	-	TRBV5-1	TRBJ2-2	CASSRGGSNTGELFF	TGCGCCAGCAGCCGAGGCGGATCGAACACCGGGGAGCTGTTTTTT
-	-	TRBV6-5	TRBJ2-7	CASRPSPYEQYF	TGTGCCAGCAGGCCGAGCCCCTACGAGCAGTACTTC
TRBD1	-	TRBV30	TRBJ1-6	CAWRGGQGNSPLHF	TGTGCCTGGAGGGGCGGACAGGGGAATTCACCCCTCCACTTT
-	-	TRBV10-3	TRBJ2-7	CATGTTEEQYF	TGTGCCACGGGGACAACTGAAGAGCAGTACTTC
TRBD2	-	TRBV10-1	TRBJ2-1	CASSLGLAGPPNNEQFF	TGCGCCAGCAGTCTGGGACTAGCGGGGCCCCCTAACAATGAGCAGTTCTTC
-	once	TRBV11-2	TRBJ2-7	CASSLEGDKFSYEQYF	TGTGCCAGCAGCTTAGAAGGGGACAAATTCTCCTACGAGCAGTACTTC
-	-	TRBV10-3	TRBJ1-2	CAISDVGLGDYGYTF	TGTGCCATCAGTGACGTAGGACTCGGTGACTATGGCTACACCTTC
-	-	TRBV5-1	TRBJ2-3	CASSFGTSTDTQYF	TGCGCCAGCAGCTTCGGGACTAGCACAGATACGCAGTATTTT
TRBD1	-	TRBV5-1	TRBJ1-6	CASSLRQGENSPLHF	TGCGCCAGCAGCCTTAGACAGGGAGAGAATTCACCCCTCCACTTT
TRBD2	-	TRBV5-4	TRBJ2-1	CASSRTSVDNEQFF	TGTGCCAGCAGCCGGACTAGCGTCGACAATGAGCAGTTCTTC
-	once	TRBV4-3	TRBJ2-4	CASSQDWVAKNIQYF	TGCGCCAGCAGCCAAGATTGGGTGGCCAAAAACATTCAGTACTTC
TRBD1	-	TRBV7-9	TRBJ2-3	CASSFRQGLTDTQYF	TGTGCCAGCAGCTTCCGACAGGGATTAACAGATACGCAGTATTTT
-	-	TRBV30	TRBJ1-6	CAWSGGGSYNSPLHF	TGTGCCTGGAGTGGAGGGGGCTCCTATAATTCACCCCTCCACTTT
-	-	TRBV2	TRBJ2-3	CATTRGTDTQYF	TGTGCCACCACCCGAGGCACAGATACGCAGTATTTT
-	-	TRBV10-2	TRBJ2-1	CASSEPTTSGVGEQFF	TGCGCCAGCAGTGAGCCTACAACCTCAGGGGTCGGGGAGCAGTTCTTC
TRBD1	-	TRBV6-1	TRBJ2-2	CASPGQGRPGELFF	TGTGCCAGCCCGGGACAGGGTAGGCCCGGGGAGCTGTTTTTT
-	-	TRBV7-9	TRBJ1-3	CASSFLEGVDTIYF	TGTGCCAGCAGCTTCCTGGAGGGGGTGGACACCATATATTTT
-	-	TRBV5-1	TRBJ1-6	CASSFGGGYNNSPLHF	TGCGCCAGCAGCTTTGGCGGGGGTTACAATAATTCACCCCTCCACTTT
TRBD1	-	TRBV14	TRBJ1-1	CASSLRQGVTEAFF	TGTGCCAGCAGCTTGAGACAGGGAGTAACTGAAGCTTTCTTT
-	-	TRBV18	TRBJ1-4	CASSPRVIQQGATNEKLFF	TGTGCCAGCTCACCAAGGGTCATTCAGCAGGGTGCAACTAATGAAAAACTGTTTTTT
TRBD1	-	TRBV7-9	TRBJ1-1	CASSLEGATEAFF	TGTGCCAGCAGCCTGGAGGGGGCAACTGAAGCTTTCTTT
TRBD1	-	TRBV18	TRBJ2-5	CASSPTTGGKETQYF	TGTGCCAGCTCACCAACTACAGGGGGCAAAGAGACCCAGTACTTC